A selection of T cell receptor beta chains follows, all from one sample in a study of blood T cell repertoires in COVID-19. The assay was immunoSEQ multiplex PCR, and TCRdb's table has in-frame clones only and misses some. Of a few hundred thousand clones in the sample, approximately 90% were seen once. Material for sequencing was PBMCs or T cells enriched from blood (not recorded which). The source is a man aged 40-49 years who had recovered from COVID-19. Each CDR3 is given with its conserved first and last residue. Fields, in order: clone size, J gene, D gene, V gene, CDR3 DNA, CDR3 protein. D genes are given only for firm matches. The size entry is marked missing in some rows and otherwise reads once, few, many or a size class.

>.|TRBJ2-5|.|TRBV27
TGTGCCAGCTCCCTCGAGGGAAGGAAGACCCAGTACTTC
CASSLEGRKTQYF
>few|TRBJ2-1|TRBD2|TRBV7-2
TGTGCCAGCAGCTCGGGACTAGCGGCGTACAATGAGCAGTTCTTC
CASSSGLAAYNEQFF
>.|TRBJ2-1|.|TRBV28
TGTGCCAGCAGGGGGGGCTCCTACAATGAGCAGTTCTTC
CASRGGSYNEQFF
>.|TRBJ2-1|.|TRBV3-1/TRBV3-2
TGTGCCAGCAGCGGCCCGGAACGGGATGAGCAGTTCTTC
CASSGPERDEQFF
>.|TRBJ1-6|.|TRBV5-8
TGTGCCAGCAGCTACGGGTCGTCTTTGAATTCACCCCTCCACTTT
CASSYGSSLNSPLHF
>.|TRBJ2-2|.|TRBV25-1
TGTGCCAGCAGTGAATTAGGTCAGGGGACGAACACCGGGGAGCTGTTTTTT
CASSELGQGTNTGELFF
>.|TRBJ1-2|.|TRBV29-1
TGCAGCGTTGTCCCGGGATCCGGCGGAGGCTACACCTTC
CSVVPGSGGGYTF
>.|TRBJ1-2|TRBD1|TRBV19
TGTGCCAGTAGTATTGAGTGGCAGGGGGCTTCCTATGGCTACACCTTC
CASSIEWQGASYGYTF
>once|TRBJ2-5|.|TRBV6-5
TGTGCCAGCAGTTACCGCGCTACTATCGCCTGGACCCAGTACTTC
CASSYRATIAWTQYF
>few|TRBJ1-1|TRBD1|TRBV5-1
TGCGCCAGCAGCGGACAGGGGGCGTCCACTGAAGCTTTCTTT
CASSGQGASTEAFF
>.|TRBJ1-4|.|TRBV19
TGTGCCAGTAGTTCAGCAGGGGAAAATGAAAAACTGTTTTTT
CASSSAGENEKLFF
>.|TRBJ1-1|TRBD1|TRBV7-9
TGTGCCAGCAGCTTAGGGACAGGGAGGGGAACCACTGAAGCTTTCTTT
CASSLGTGRGTTEAFF
>.|TRBJ2-3|TRBD2|TRBV7-3
TGTGCCAGCAGCTTGCTGGGTAGCGGGGGGGTCACAGATACGCAGTATTTT
CASSLLGSGGVTDTQYF
>.|TRBJ2-2|TRBD2|TRBV7-9
TGTGCCCTCTTAGCGGGAGGGCCCGACACCGGGGAGCTGTTTTTT
CALLAGGPDTGELFF
>.|TRBJ2-3|TRBD2|TRBV7-8
TGTGCCAGCAGCAGACTAGCGGGGGGAACTATCACAGATACGCAGTATTTT
CASSRLAGGTITDTQYF
>.|TRBJ1-2|.|TRBV30
TGTGCCTGGAGTGCGGCGGGGGACTATGGCTACACCTTC
CAWSAAGDYGYTF